This TCR beta chain emerged from a study of cytomegalovirus exposure and HLA in healthy donors. Whole-study results and caveats: In vitro data verified a few CMV-associated chains as specific for CMV antigens. Rare TCR sequences predominated, though certain public TCRs were found in many donors.

The method was immunoSEQ multiplex PCR; TCRdb's version includes in-frame clones alone and lacks a portion of them. The sample lists some 76,000 clones; about 94% were seen once. The germline V and J ends were trimmed by 0 bases and 0 bases, with 15 bases remaining between them. This CDR3 spans 19 amino acids. Germline V lookup: CDR1 LNHNV, CDR2 YYDKDF (reference sequence). In the case of this clone: Its specificity is not known.

The sequencing input was PBMCs. The chain has TRBV15 and TRBJ2-6, with D tentatively TRBD2 (5 bases). The sequence was collected from a woman aged 18-30 years in good health and CMV-seronegative. CDR3 sequence reads: CATSRDLGPGNSGANVLTF. The CDR3, as DNA: TGTGCCACCAGCAGAGATCTGGGCCCGGGAAACTCTGGGGCCAACGTCCTGACTTTC.